Listed here are 11 T cell receptor beta chains from one sample, sequenced in a study of OX40 agonist ivuxolimab in advanced cancers. Clones were sequenced by immunoSEQ multiplex PCR, and TCRdb holds only the in-frame ones, with some missing. The repertoire consists of 25,000 to 35,000 clones, with around four fifths occurring once and the leading ten covering approximately 20%. The sample here was CD4+ or CD8+ T cells sorted from blood, taken in a trial of the OX40 agonist ivuxolimab. The receptors come from an adult with an advanced solid tumor such as melanoma, head and neck, liver or kidney cancer.

This clone was detected only a few times. The chain uses TRBV7-9 and TRBJ2-1, with TRBD2 as a possible D gene (5 bases). The CDR3 runs to 15 residues. Trimming shortened V by 5 bases and J by 0 bases, and 11 bases separated the two germline ends. Germline V gives CDR1 SEHNR, CDR2 FQNEAQ (reference sequence). CDR3 protein: CASSRAASSYNEQFF. The CDR3 nucleotides read TGTGCCAGCAGCCGAGCGGCGAGCTCCTACAATGAGCAGTTCTTC.

This chain links TRBV15 with TRBJ2-5, with D possibly being TRBD1 (5 bases). CDR1 LNHNV and CDR2 YYDKDF come from the germline V gene (reference sequence). This CDR3 comprises 18 residues. V lost 0 bases to trimming and J lost 0 bases, with 17 bases between them. In DNA, the CDR3 is TGTGCCACCAGCAGAGATCTTTTGACAGTACGGTACCAAGAGACCCAGTACTTC. Protein product: CATSRDLLTVRYQETQYF. The full variable domain, completed using reference TRBV15 and TRBJ2-5, is DAMVIQNPRYQVTQFGKPVTLSCSQTLNHNVMYWYQQKSSQAPKLLFHYYDKDFNNEADTPDNFQSRRPNTSFCFLDIRSPGLGDTAMYLCATSRDLLTVRYQETQYFGPGTRLLVL.

The chain couples TRBV10-1 to TRBJ2-7; D is unclear. The CDR3 extends over 15 amino acids. V was shortened by 5 bases and J by 1 base, with 15 bases between the two germline ends. Germline CDR1 and CDR2: WNHNN and SYGVQD (reference sequence). The CDR3 reads CASSPLGLGSYEQYF. CDR3 DNA: TGCGCCAGCAGTCCTTTAGGGTTGGGGTCCTACGAGCAGTACTTC.

The chain employs TRBV28 and TRBJ2-2; 9 positions agree with TRBD1. This CDR3 comprises 14 residues. Per the germline V gene, CDR1 is MDHEN and CDR2 is SYDVKM. V was pared by 9 bases and J by 4 bases, with 6 bases of the junction left unmatched. CDR3 bases: TGTGCCAGTAACACAGGGGGCCGCACCGGGGAGCTGTTTTTT. This translates into CASNTGGRTGELFF.

The genes are TRBV6-6 and TRBJ1-3; TRBD1 aligns across 9 bases. The CDR3 runs to 14 residues. The ends lost 5 bases at V and 3 bases at J; junction bases unmatched: 2. Germline assignment: CDR1 MNHNY and CDR2 SVGAGI (reference sequence). CDR3 amino acids: CASSRTGVGNTIYF. The CDR3 coding sequence is TGTGCCAGCAGTCGGACAGGGGTTGGAAACACCATATATTTT.

The rearrangement uses TRBV5-4 and TRBJ2-7; no definite D call. V lost 3 bases and J 2 bases, leaving 12 bases between the germline ends. Germline V gene lookup returns CDR1 SGHNT and CDR2 YYREEE (reference sequence). This CDR3 has 14 amino acids. CDR3 in amino acids: CASSSRPEAYEQYF. Written as DNA, the CDR3 is TGTGCCAGCAGCTCTCGACCGGAAGCCTACGAGCAGTACTTC. The complete variable domain, with remaining parts taken from reference TRBV5-4 and TRBJ2-7, reads ETGVTQSPTHLIKTRGQQVTLRCSSQSGHNTVSWYQQALGQGPQFIFQYYREEENGRGNFPPRFSGLQFPNYSSELNVNALELDDSALYLCASSSRPEAYEQYFGPGTRLTVT.

The chain uses TRBV7-9 and TRBJ1-4, with D uncertain. Germline loops: CDR1 SEHNR, CDR2 FQNEAQ (reference sequence). This CDR3 spans 15 amino acids. Trimming took 2 bases from V and 6 from J, leaving 13 bases between them. DNA of the CDR3: TGTGCCAGCAGCTTATCGGGGATGGCGGATGAAAAACTGTTTTTT. This gives the protein CASSLSGMADEKLFF.

This clone was detected only once. The rearrangement links TRBV29-1 to TRBJ1-1; 7 bases align to TRBD1. CDR3 length: 14 residues. From germline, CDR1 is SQVTM and CDR2 ANQGSEA. Germline trimming cut 4 bases from V and 5 bases from J; bases unmatched to any gene: 10. CDR3 DNA sequence: TGCAGCGTTGGGGCAGGGGGTATTCGGACTGAAGCTTTCTTT. This translates into CSVGAGGIRTEAFF.

The sample holds one count of this clone. The chain employs TRBV18 and TRBJ1-2; perhaps TRBD1 as D (5 bases). Germline-derived CDR1 and CDR2 are KGHSH and LQKENI. This CDR3 is built from 15 residues. The germline V and J ends were trimmed by 2 bases and 6 bases, with 16 bases remaining between them. For the CDR3, the DNA is TGTGCCAGCTCACCAATCGCTGGCCAGGGCAATGGCTACACCTTC. Translated: CASSPIAGQGNGYTF.

The chain employs TRBV5-1 and TRBJ1-3, with 9 positions matching TRBD1. Germline assignment: CDR1 SGHRS and CDR2 YFSETQ. The CDR3 spans 16 residues. V was clipped by 2 bases and J by 2 bases; unmatched bases: 5. CDR3 nucleotides: TGCGCCAGCAGCTTTTCCGGGACAGGGACTGGAAACACCATATATTTT. It yields the protein CASSFSGTGTGNTIYF.

The chain recombines TRBV18 with TRBJ2-7; TRBD2 aligns across 7 bases. V dropped 3 bases and J dropped 0; count of bases not matched to a gene: 5. Per germline, CDR1 KGHSH and CDR2 LQKENI. The CDR3 sequence is 15 residues long. For the CDR3, the DNA is TGTGCCAGCTCACCGTCGTCGGGGGGCTCCTACGAGCAGTACTTC. Encoded protein: CASSPSSGGSYEQYF.